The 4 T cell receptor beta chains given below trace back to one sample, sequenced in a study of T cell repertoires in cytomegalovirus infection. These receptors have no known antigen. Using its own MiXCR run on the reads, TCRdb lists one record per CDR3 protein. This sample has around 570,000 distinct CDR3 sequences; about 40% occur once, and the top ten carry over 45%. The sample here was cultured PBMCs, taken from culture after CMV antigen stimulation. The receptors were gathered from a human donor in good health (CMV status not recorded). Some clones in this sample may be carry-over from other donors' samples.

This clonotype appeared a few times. The CDR3 DNA reads as TGTGCCAGCAGCTTGGGGGGTCGGAAAAAACTGTTTTTT. It specifies CASSLGGRKKLFF. The chain has TRBV7-2 and TRBJ1-4; TRBD1 is a possible D gene (5 bases). Trimming removed 3 bases at V and 9 bases at J, with 11 bases between. This CDR3 has 13 amino acids. Germline lookup yields CDR1 SGHTA and CDR2 FQGNSA.

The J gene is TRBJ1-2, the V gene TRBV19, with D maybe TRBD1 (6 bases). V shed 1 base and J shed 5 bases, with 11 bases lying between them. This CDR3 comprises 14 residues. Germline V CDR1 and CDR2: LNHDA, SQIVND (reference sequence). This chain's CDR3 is CASSIAVRGYGYTF. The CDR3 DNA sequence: TGTGCCAGTAGTATAGCTGTCAGGGGATATGGCTACACCTTC.

CDR3: CASSLEFRLSYNEQFF. CDR3 DNA: TGTGCCAGCAGCTTGGAATTTCGACTCTCCTACAATGAGCAGTTCTTC. The chain recombines TRBV5-5 with TRBJ2-1; unclear D gene. This CDR3 is 16 amino acids long. Deletions cut 0 bases from V and 0 bases from J, with 10 bases between. Germline-derived CDR1 and CDR2 are SGHKS and YYEKEE (reference sequence).

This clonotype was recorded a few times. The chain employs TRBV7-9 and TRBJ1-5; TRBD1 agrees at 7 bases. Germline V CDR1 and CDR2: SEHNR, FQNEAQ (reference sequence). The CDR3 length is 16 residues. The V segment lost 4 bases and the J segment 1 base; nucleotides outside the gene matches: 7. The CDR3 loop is CASSSVLTGSNQPQHF. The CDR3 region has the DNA TGTGCCAGCAGCTCTGTTCTGACAGGGAGCAATCAGCCCCAGCATTTT.